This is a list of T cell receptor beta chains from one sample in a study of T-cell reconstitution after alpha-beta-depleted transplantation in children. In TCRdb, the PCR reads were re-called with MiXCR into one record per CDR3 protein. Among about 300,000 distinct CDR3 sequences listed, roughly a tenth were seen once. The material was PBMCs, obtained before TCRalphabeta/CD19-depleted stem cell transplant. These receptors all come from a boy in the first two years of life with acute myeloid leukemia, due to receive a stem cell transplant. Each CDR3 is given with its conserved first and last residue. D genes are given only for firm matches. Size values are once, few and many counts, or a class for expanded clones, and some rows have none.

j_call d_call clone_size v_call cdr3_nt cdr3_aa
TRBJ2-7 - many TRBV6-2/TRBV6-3 TGTGCCACCTCCGGGCTTAACTCGAACGAGCAGTACTTC CATSGLNSNEQYF
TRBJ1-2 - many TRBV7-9 TGTGCCAGCAGGTCCGGCCCGGAGGGCTACACCTTC CASRSGPEGYTF
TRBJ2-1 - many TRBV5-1 TGCGCCAGCAGCTCCGCGGTTTACAATGAGCAGTTCTTC CASSSAVYNEQFF
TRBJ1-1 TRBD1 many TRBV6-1 TGTGCCAGCAGTGGGACAGGGGGCCAGATGAACACTGAAGCTTTCTTT CASSGTGGQMNTEAFF
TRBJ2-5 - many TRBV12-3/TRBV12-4 TGTGCCAGCAGTCCGGGGATCGCGGAGACCCAGTACTTC CASSPGIAETQYF
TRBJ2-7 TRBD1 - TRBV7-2 TGTGCCAGCAGCTTACAGGGGACAGGGTCCGGCTACGAGCAGTACTTC CASSLQGTGSGYEQYF
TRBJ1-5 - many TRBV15 TGTGCCACCAGCAGAGATCTCGAGGGAAATCAGCCCCAGCATTTT CATSRDLEGNQPQHF
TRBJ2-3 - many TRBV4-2 TGTGCCAGCAGCCAAGCGGGACTTACTAGCACAGATACGCAGTATTTT CASSQAGLTSTDTQYF
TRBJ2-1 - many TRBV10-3 TGTGCCATCAGTGGACTAGACTACAATGAGCAGTTCTTC CAISGLDYNEQFF
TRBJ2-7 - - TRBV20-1 TGCTGTGCTAACCCCGGAAATACAGGATTGTCCTACGAGCAGTACTTC CCANPGNTGLSYEQYF
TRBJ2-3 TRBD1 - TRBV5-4 TGTGCCAGCAGCTGGGACAGGGGGGATACGCAGTATTTT CASSWDRGDTQYF
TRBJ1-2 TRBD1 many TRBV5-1 TGCGCCAGCACGGCCGGGACAGGGAGGTATGGCTACACCTTC CASTAGTGRYGYTF